This paragraph reports one T cell receptor beta chain. Original analysis: Nucleated cell number was recorded as an estimate derived from reference gene primer amplification. Sequencing used immunoSEQ multiplex PCR; TCRdb keeps in-frame clones, though not all of them. V, J and clone size reflect that table, while D and trimming were determined from the DNA. The table shows about 47,000 clones, with approximately 80% occurring only once. V dropped 4 bases and J dropped 5 bases, with 8 bases sitting between them. The CDR3 is 11 amino acids. Germline CDR1 SQVTM, CDR2 ANQGSEA. The record originates from a study of blood T cell repertoires in COVID-19. Study as a whole: The cDNA or gDNA used as material had been derived from T cells, B-cell-depleted T cells, or PBMCs.

The sequenced sample was peripheral blood. This receptor was identified in a man aged 60-69 years with acute or convalescent COVID-19. V and J are TRBV29-1 and TRBJ1-2; perhaps TRBD1 as D (5 bases). CDR3 nucleotide sequence: TGCAGCGTTGGGGGGGATTATGGCTACACCTTC. Translated, it gives CSVGGDYGYTF.